This T cell receptor beta chain was recorded in a study of blood T cell repertoires in COVID-19. Germline V gives CDR1 SGHVS, CDR2 FQNEAQ. The CDR3 loop spans 13 amino acids. Trimming took 10 bases from V and 0 from J, leaving 10 bases between them. Authors' processing steps: For nucleated cells, counts were estimated from reference gene primer amplification. Generated by immunoSEQ multiplex PCR, the TCRdb table keeps only in-frame clones and is missing some. The DNA gave D and trimming, while V, J and clone size come from that table. Found here are 150,000 or so clones, approximately 87% of them singletons; the top ten hold approximately 1.2%. Across about two dozen US areas, participants ranged in age from about 18 to 100 years.

The chain is built from TRBV7-8 and TRBJ1-3; tentatively, D is TRBD1 (6 bases). The sample consisted of PBMCs or T cells enriched from blood (not recorded which). This receptor was taken from a woman under 40 with acute COVID-19. In DNA form, the CDR3 reads TGTGCCACTGGACAGAACTCTGGAAACACCATATATTTT. Translated, it gives CATGQNSGNTIYF. The whole variable domain, remainder taken from reference TRBV7-8 and TRBJ1-3, is GAGVSQSPRYKVAKRGQDVALRCDPISGHVSLFWYQQALGQGPEFLTYFQNEAQLDKSGLPSDRFFAERPEGSVSTLKIQRTQQEDSAVYLCATGQNSGNTIYFGEGSWLTVV.